This T cell receptor (beta chain) was sequenced for a study of shared clonotypes between healthy human individuals. Overall study findings and caveats: Represented genetic and exposure-history diversity was restricted by having few donors. Among the subsets, naive ones generally showed larger estimated richness than memory ones.

All the donors were Caucasian adults who lived in Nashville, Tennessee. Regarding this clone: Its target is unknown.

At deep level, the assay was performed. Only in-frame clones appear in the TCRdb table, and some are missing; sequencing was by immunoSEQ multiplex PCR. The top ten clones hold around 1.8% of a sample with 600,000 to 700,000 clones, roughly 73% of them seen once. This TCR was recovered from a woman aged 30 to 39 in good health. Sequenced: memory CD4+ T cells sorted from blood. Subset reported: CD45RA-negative fraction.

CDR3 DNA: TGCGCCAGCAGTTCGTTCCGGGACCGGGGGGATACGCAGTATTTT. Translated, it gives CASSSFRDRGDTQYF. V and J are TRBV10-1 and TRBJ2-3; tentative D call: TRBD2 (6 bases). The CDR3 contains 15 residues. Trimming shortened V by 5 bases and J by 6 bases, and 18 bases separated the two germline ends. Germline CDR1 reads WNHNN; CDR2 reads SYGVQD (reference sequence).